This T cell receptor beta chain was captured in a study of T-cell reconstitution after alpha-beta-depleted transplantation in children. Study-wide results and caveats: Several hundred expanded graft clones reportedly supplied alpha-beta T cells about two months after transplant.

The sample holds a few counts of this clonotype. Its specificity is unknown. Unique molecular identifiers featured in how the TCRbeta library was prepared. TCRdb fed the PCR reads into MiXCR, producing one record per CDR3 protein. The data show 780,000 or so distinct CDR3 sequences, less than 20% seen once. The CDR3 contains 15 residues. Germline-derived CDR1 and CDR2 are SGDLS and YYNGEE. Trimming cost V 2 bases and J 4 bases; bases outside gene matches: 6. The rearrangement links TRBV9 to TRBJ2-5, with TRBD2 identical over 9 bases. The material was PBMCs, mostly from graft donor cells, obtained 360 days after TCRalphabeta/CD19-depleted stem cell transplant. This receptor was taken from a male patient under 18 who had a stem cell transplant for acute lymphoblastic leukemia, so the T cells may come from the graft donor. The CDR3 loop reads CASSVAGGSSETQYF. DNA of the CDR3: TGTGCCAGCAGCGTCGCGGGAGGGTCGTCAGAGACCCAGTACTTC.